These 10 T cell receptor beta chains share one sample of origin, sequenced in a study of shared clonotypes between healthy human individuals. Clones were read by immunoSEQ multiplex PCR, and TCRdb kept only the in-frame ones, dropping some. The sample consists of over a million clones, more than 75% of them appearing once. Sequenced sample: memory CD4+ T cells from PBMCs. Specified subset: CD45RA-negative fraction. These receptors came from a man aged 18 to 30 in good health. Some clones in this sample may be carry-over from other donors' samples.

This sequence joins TRBV2 and TRBJ2-7, with D unresolved. The CDR3 is made up of 12 amino acids. Trimming stripped 1 base from V and 6 bases from J, with 7 bases between. In germline, CDR1 is SNHLY, CDR2 FYNNEI. The CDR3 protein is CASSEGVSEQYF. CDR3 sequence (DNA): TGTGCCAGCAGTGAAGGCGTCTCCGAGCAGTACTTC.

This clone appeared once. The chain employs TRBV2 and TRBJ2-2; tentative D call: TRBD1 (7 bases). The germline V and J ends were trimmed by 6 bases and 5 bases, with 19 bases remaining between them. The CDR3 consists of 16 residues. CDR1 and CDR2 (germline): SNHLY, FYNNEI. CDR3 coding DNA: TGTGCCAGCAGAGGGGGCCTGCCCGGGGGTACCGGGGAGCTGTTTTTT. This gives the protein CASRGGLPGGTGELFF.

The gene calls are TRBV9 and TRBJ2-2; TRBD1 might be the D (6 bases). There are 16 residues in the CDR3. V lost 3 bases and J lost 6, with 18 bases in between. Germline CDR1 is SGDLS and CDR2 is YYNGEE. The CDR3 region is CASSAGGRTEAGELFF. CDR3 coding DNA: TGTGCCAGCAGCGCAGGAGGCCGGACAGAGGCCGGGGAGCTGTTTTTT.

The chain uses TRBV7-8 and TRBJ1-2, with 8 nucleotides matching TRBD1. This CDR3 contains 13 residues. V trimming: 5 bases; J trimming: 5 bases; junction bases outside the gene matches: 4. Germline lookup yields CDR1 SGHVS and CDR2 FQNEAQ. The CDR3 sequence is CASSERTGYGYTF. CDR3 nucleotide sequence: TGTGCCAGCAGCGAACGGACAGGGTATGGCTACACCTTC.

The V and J genes are TRBV5-1 and TRBJ2-1; the D is unclear. CDR3 length equals 13 residues. CDR1 and CDR2 from the germline V gene are SGHRS and YFSETQ. V lost 0 bases to trimming and J lost 6 bases, with 7 bases between them. In nucleotides, the CDR3 is TGCGCCAGCAGCTTGGACTCCATCAATGAGCAGTTCTTC. The encoded protein is CASSLDSINEQFF.

This clone was counted at least ten times. Different DNA sequences within this sample yield the same CDR3. The V call is TRBV11-2, the J call TRBJ1-4; the match to TRBD1 covers 9 bases. Looked up from germline, CDR1 is SGHAT and CDR2 is FQNNGV. The CDR3 consists of 14 residues. V shed 3 bases, J shed 7 bases, and the junction held 3 bases outside the gene matches. This CDR3 reads CASSLGQGSEKLFF. CDR3 DNA sequence: TGTGCCAGCAGCTTGGGACAGGGTAGTGAAAAACTGTTTTTT.

The genes are TRBV7-8 and TRBJ2-7; perhaps TRBD2 as D (6 bases). The CDR3 runs to 13 residues. Trimming removed 5 bases from V and 4 bases from J, with 12 bases in between. Per germline, CDR1 SGHVS and CDR2 FQNEAQ. CDR3 sequence: CASSAGRMYEQYF. The CDR3 nucleotides read TGTGCCAGCAGCGCGGGACGGATGTACGAGCAGTACTTC.

As to this clone: Its ends do not fully match the called genes, so a read error is possible. V and J are TRBV15 and TRBJ1-3; D is perhaps TRBD1 (6 bases). CDR1 LNHNV and CDR2 YYDKDF come from the germline V gene (reference sequence). The CDR3 consists of 16 residues. The CDR3 protein is CATSRDPGGHGNTIYF. In DNA, the CDR3 is TGTGCCACCAGCCGAGACCCCGGGGGCCATGGAAACACCATATATTTT.

J is TRBJ2-3 and V is TRBV11-1, with 7 positions matching TRBD2. The CDR3 is made up of 17 amino acids. V was clipped by 1 base and J by 1 base; unmatched bases: 8. Germline CDR1 and CDR2: SGHAT and FQDESV (reference sequence). CDR3 in amino acids: CASSLESGAGGTDTQYF. The DNA for the CDR3 is TGTGCCAGCAGCTTAGAATCCGGTGCGGGGGGCACAGATACGCAGTATTTT. The variable domain in full, completed from reference TRBV11-1 and TRBJ2-3, reads EAEVAQSPRYKITEKSQAVAFWCDPISGHATLYWYRQILGQGPELLVQFQDESVVDDSQLPKDRFSAERLKGVDSTLKIQPAELGDSAMYLCASSLESGAGGTDTQYFGPGTRLTVL.

This clone was seen more than once but under ten times. This chain uses TRBV27 with TRBJ2-3, with D perhaps matching TRBD1 (6 bases). The germline V gene encodes CDR1 MNHEY and CDR2 SMNVEV (reference sequence). The CDR3 is 14 residues long. With 2 bases removed from V and 6 bases from J, the gap between germline ends came to 12 bases. The CDR3 protein is CASSLITRGDTQYF. In DNA form, the CDR3 reads TGTGCCAGCAGTTTAATTACTAGGGGGGATACGCAGTATTTT.